These T cell receptor beta chains were read from a single sample in a study of T cell changes during pregnancy in multiple sclerosis. The method was immunoSEQ multiplex PCR; TCRdb's version includes in-frame clones alone and lacks a portion of them. The sample yields 30,000 or so clones, nearly 90% seen once. The starting material was CD4+ T cells from peripheral blood mononuclear cells, obtained in the second trimester of pregnancy. These receptors originate from a female donor with multiple sclerosis, enrolled in a pregnancy study. CDR3s include the opening cysteine and the closing phenylalanine or tryptophan. The order of the fields is J gene, clone size, V gene, D gene, CDR3 protein, CDR3 DNA. A D gene is named only where the DNA matches it firmly. The listing skips clone size in some rows; elsewhere it reads once, few, many or a size class.

j_gene: TRBJ2-7; abundance: -; v_gene: TRBV7-9; d_gene: -; CDR3aa: CASSLRTGQAGDEQYF; CDR3nt: TGTGCCAGCAGCTTGAGGACGGGACAGGCGGGAGACGAGCAGTACTTC
j_gene: TRBJ2-4; abundance: few; v_gene: TRBV28; d_gene: TRBD2; CDR3aa: CASSLAGGKNIQYF; CDR3nt: TGTGCCAGCAGTTTAGCGGGGGGCAAAAACATTCAGTACTTC
j_gene: TRBJ2-3; abundance: -; v_gene: TRBV2; d_gene: -; CDR3aa: CASSPTSYTQYF; CDR3nt: TGTGCCAGCAGTCCAACTAGTTATACGCAGTATTTT
j_gene: TRBJ2-7; abundance: -; v_gene: TRBV6-5; d_gene: TRBD2; CDR3aa: CASSYPGLVYEQYF; CDR3nt: TGTGCCAGCAGTTACCCGGGACTAGTCTACGAGCAGTACTTC
j_gene: TRBJ1-2; abundance: -; v_gene: TRBV5-1; d_gene: -; CDR3aa: CASSSQGSNYGYTF; CDR3nt: TGCGCCAGCAGCTCTCAGGGGAGTAACTATGGCTACACCTTC
j_gene: TRBJ1-2; abundance: -; v_gene: TRBV7-9; d_gene: -; CDR3aa: CASSLAGGGYTF; CDR3nt: TGTGCCAGCAGCTTAGCGGGAGGTGGCTACACCTTC
j_gene: TRBJ1-2; abundance: once; v_gene: TRBV19; d_gene: -; CDR3aa: CASWRQTYGYTF; CDR3nt: TGTGCCAGTTGGAGACAGACCTATGGCTACACCTTC
j_gene: TRBJ1-2; abundance: -; v_gene: TRBV5-6; d_gene: -; CDR3aa: CASSLRANYGYTF; CDR3nt: TGTGCCAGCAGCTTGCGCGCTAACTATGGCTACACCTTC
j_gene: TRBJ2-5; abundance: -; v_gene: TRBV15; d_gene: -; CDR3aa: CATSRDLSGQETQYF; CDR3nt: TGTGCCACCAGCAGGGACCTTTCGGGACAAGAGACCCAGTACTTC
j_gene: TRBJ2-2; abundance: -; v_gene: TRBV15; d_gene: -; CDR3aa: CATSRPGRGYTGELFF; CDR3nt: TGTGCCACCAGCAGGCCCGGAAGGGGATACACCGGGGAGCTGTTTTTT
j_gene: TRBJ1-4; abundance: few; v_gene: TRBV5-6; d_gene: -; CDR3aa: CASSFLDRDNEKLFF; CDR3nt: TGTGCCAGCAGCTTCCTGGACAGAGATAATGAAAAACTGTTTTTT
j_gene: TRBJ2-7; abundance: -; v_gene: TRBV5-1; d_gene: TRBD2; CDR3aa: CASSFHNSGGASEQYF; CDR3nt: TGCGCCAGCAGCTTCCACAATAGCGGGGGGGCCTCCGAGCAGTACTTC
j_gene: TRBJ2-3; abundance: -; v_gene: TRBV29-1; d_gene: -; CDR3aa: CSVGQGTDTQYF; CDR3nt: TGCAGCGTTGGGCAGGGGACAGATACGCAGTATTTT
j_gene: TRBJ2-4; abundance: -; v_gene: TRBV19; d_gene: -; CDR3aa: CASSIWAGDPIQYF; CDR3nt: TGTGCCAGTAGTATATGGGCAGGGGATCCCATTCAGTACTTC
j_gene: TRBJ1-1; abundance: -; v_gene: TRBV2; d_gene: -; CDR3aa: CASRYNRVQGTEAFF; CDR3nt: TGTGCCAGCAGGTACAACAGGGTTCAGGGAACTGAAGCTTTCTTT
j_gene: TRBJ1-4; abundance: -; v_gene: TRBV7-9; d_gene: -; CDR3aa: CASTKDFEEKLFF; CDR3nt: TGTGCCAGCACAAAGGACTTCGAGGAAAAACTGTTTTTT
j_gene: TRBJ2-5; abundance: once; v_gene: TRBV7-2; d_gene: TRBD2; CDR3aa: CASSLMGLAGEQETQYF; CDR3nt: TGTGCCAGCAGCTTAATGGGACTAGCGGGGGAACAAGAGACCCAGTACTTC
j_gene: TRBJ2-5; abundance: -; v_gene: TRBV30; d_gene: -; CDR3aa: CASENPGYLAQYF; CDR3nt: TGTGCCTCCGAGAACCCCGGGTACCTGGCCCAGTACTTC
j_gene: TRBJ2-1; abundance: once; v_gene: TRBV28; d_gene: -; CDR3aa: CASKGAGGLPYNEQFF; CDR3nt: TGTGCCAGCAAGGGGGCAGGGGGGCTACCGTACAATGAGCAGTTCTTC
j_gene: TRBJ2-1; abundance: -; v_gene: TRBV4-3; d_gene: TRBD1; CDR3aa: CASSRQGVGSNEQFF; CDR3nt: TGCGCCAGCAGCCGACAGGGGGTAGGGTCCAATGAGCAGTTCTTC
j_gene: TRBJ2-2; abundance: -; v_gene: TRBV23-1; d_gene: -; CDR3aa: CASSQSRASAPNTGELFF; CDR3nt: TGCGCCAGCAGTCAATCGCGGGCTAGCGCACCGAACACCGGGGAGCTGTTTTTT
j_gene: TRBJ1-2; abundance: -; v_gene: TRBV5-1; d_gene: -; CDR3aa: CASSLESPNYDYTF; CDR3nt: TGCGCCAGCAGCTTGGAGTCACCGAACTATGACTACACCTTC
j_gene: TRBJ2-7; abundance: -; v_gene: TRBV5-5; d_gene: TRBD2; CDR3aa: CASSLGLAGGPGEQYF; CDR3nt: TGTGCCAGCAGCTTGGGACTAGCGGGGGGGCCGGGCGAGCAGTACTTC
j_gene: TRBJ1-2; abundance: -; v_gene: TRBV6-6; d_gene: -; CDR3aa: CASSGIASPSNYGYTF; CDR3nt: TGTGCCAGCAGTGGCATTGCTTCCCCTTCTAACTATGGCTACACCTTC
j_gene: TRBJ1-2; abundance: -; v_gene: TRBV7-9; d_gene: -; CDR3aa: CASSLAEGVSYGYTF; CDR3nt: TGTGCCAGCAGCTTAGCAGAGGGGGTGAGCTATGGCTACACCTTC
j_gene: TRBJ1-1; abundance: few; v_gene: TRBV5-1; d_gene: TRBD1; CDR3aa: CASRFTGAEAFF; CDR3nt: TGCGCCAGCAGATTCACAGGGGCAGAAGCTTTCTTT
j_gene: TRBJ1-3; abundance: -; v_gene: TRBV14; d_gene: TRBD1; CDR3aa: CASSPRGFPVSGNTIYF; CDR3nt: TGTGCCAGCAGCCCCAGGGGGTTCCCCGTCTCTGGAAACACCATATATTTT
j_gene: TRBJ2-3; abundance: once; v_gene: TRBV5-1; d_gene: -; CDR3aa: CASRTGDYTDTQYF; CDR3nt: TGCGCCAGCAGAACGGGGGATTACACAGATACGCAGTATTTT
j_gene: TRBJ2-1; abundance: once; v_gene: TRBV11-1; d_gene: TRBD2; CDR3aa: CASSLPTSGGSGYEQFF; CDR3nt: TGTGCCAGCAGCTTACCAACTAGCGGGGGCTCCGGTTATGAGCAGTTCTTC
j_gene: TRBJ1-4; abundance: -; v_gene: TRBV5-1; d_gene: -; CDR3aa: CASSLGAGTNEKLFF; CDR3nt: TGCGCCAGCAGCTTGGGGGCCGGTACTAATGAAAAACTGTTTTTT
j_gene: TRBJ2-7; abundance: -; v_gene: TRBV27; d_gene: -; CDR3aa: CASKYAGETGYEQYF; CDR3nt: TGTGCCAGTAAATACGCAGGGGAGACGGGCTACGAGCAGTACTTC
j_gene: TRBJ1-1; abundance: medium-sized; v_gene: TRBV30; d_gene: -; CDR3aa: CAWSRGDRRNTEAFF; CDR3nt: TGTGCCTGGAGTCGGGGGGATCGGCGGAACACTGAAGCTTTCTTT
j_gene: TRBJ1-1; abundance: once; v_gene: TRBV30; d_gene: TRBD1; CDR3aa: CAWSFRDRVTEAFF; CDR3nt: TGTGCCTGGAGTTTCCGGGACAGGGTGACTGAAGCTTTCTTT
j_gene: TRBJ2-5; abundance: -; v_gene: TRBV28; d_gene: TRBD2; CDR3aa: CASSSPGSGGQETQYF; CDR3nt: TGTGCCAGCAGTTCCCCGGGGAGCGGGGGCCAAGAGACCCAGTACTTC
j_gene: TRBJ2-7; abundance: -; v_gene: TRBV6-1; d_gene: -; CDR3aa: CASSEFLSYEQYF; CDR3nt: TGTGCCAGCAGTGAGTTCCTCTCCTACGAGCAGTACTTC
j_gene: TRBJ2-3; abundance: once; v_gene: TRBV5-4; d_gene: TRBD2; CDR3aa: CASSRAGGPGDTQYF; CDR3nt: TGTGCCAGCAGCCGAGCGGGGGGGCCGGGAGATACGCAGTATTTT
j_gene: TRBJ2-7; abundance: -; v_gene: TRBV5-6; d_gene: TRBD2; CDR3aa: CASRSLAGVSYEQYF; CDR3nt: TGTGCCAGCAGATCCCTAGCGGGGGTATCCTACGAGCAGTACTTC
j_gene: TRBJ1-1; abundance: -; v_gene: TRBV5-1; d_gene: TRBD1; CDR3aa: CASSLQQGQGGTEAFF; CDR3nt: TGCGCCAGCAGCTTGCAGCAGGGACAGGGTGGAACTGAAGCTTTCTTT
j_gene: TRBJ2-2; abundance: -; v_gene: TRBV9; d_gene: -; CDR3aa: CASSIRDMNTGELFF; CDR3nt: TGTGCCAGCAGCATCCGGGACATGAACACCGGGGAGCTGTTTTTT
j_gene: TRBJ1-1; abundance: -; v_gene: TRBV25-1; d_gene: -; CDR3aa: CASSDYGGGEAFF; CDR3nt: TGTGCCAGCAGTGACTACGGGGGGGGTGAAGCTTTCTTT
j_gene: TRBJ2-5; abundance: -; v_gene: TRBV12-5; d_gene: TRBD1; CDR3aa: CASGLVLDGIVRGKETQYF; CDR3nt: TGTGCTAGTGGTTTGGTACTCGACGGAATCGTCAGGGGGAAGGAGACCCAGTACTTC
j_gene: TRBJ2-1; abundance: -; v_gene: TRBV7-8; d_gene: -; CDR3aa: CASSPPRRDEQFF; CDR3nt: TGTGCCAGCAGCCCCCCCCGGCGGGATGAGCAGTTCTTC
j_gene: TRBJ2-1; abundance: -; v_gene: TRBV5-1; d_gene: TRBD1; CDR3aa: CASSLGQGWNEQFF; CDR3nt: TGCGCCAGCAGCTTGGGACAGGGGTGGAATGAGCAGTTCTTC
j_gene: TRBJ1-2; abundance: -; v_gene: TRBV7-2; d_gene: -; CDR3aa: CASSWGFNYGYTF; CDR3nt: TGTGCCAGCAGCTGGGGCTTTAACTATGGCTACACCTTC